This T cell receptor beta chain emerged from a study of cytomegalovirus exposure and HLA in healthy donors (dated by TCRdb to about 2017). General notes on the study: According to an earlier analysis of 450 to 650 of the donors, about 179 million T cells yielded some 110 million unique TCR beta sequences and around 300 Gb of sequence data. The number of typed donors differed by locus: 629-630 for A, B, C, DRB1 and DQB1; some 540 for DQA1; approximately 610 for DPA1; and some 430 for DPB1. HLA typing included class I and class II loci at four-digit resolution. Besides the first cohort of 666 subjects, a separate validation cohort made up of 120 different subjects was used. Genome-wide SNP genotypes for about 55% of the roughly 670 donors were used in a later genetic analysis, which treated that subset as a discovery cohort. To decide whether each TCR beta V gene segment behaved as functional or pseudogenic, an earlier analysis of some 570 of the donors relied on high-throughput TCR beta sequencing. High-throughput TCR immunosequencing, statistical association of individual TCRs with disease status, and machine learning were combined to predict cytomegalovirus infection status. On average, roughly 250,000 unique TCR beta nucleotide sequences were sequenced per donor among 300 to 500 genotyped donors of the cohort, with roughly a sixth of those sequences being non-productive. The study used immunosequencing to profile the T cell repertoires of more than 650 subjects and linked those repertoires to cytomegalovirus serostatus. Every discovery cohort repertoire had been produced on one sequencing platform. A later analysis re-examined previously published TCR beta repertoires from 500 to 700 donors and added high-resolution HLA genotyping to investigate patterns of TCR occurrence. About 300 gigabases of sequencing data and around 87 million unique TCR sequences were included in an early release covering around 650 HLA-typed donors. Rather than drawing on any new phenotypic data, the later analysis identified candidate immune exposures from TCR beta sequences and the way those sequences occurred across donors. About 5 DR-DQ haplotypes were handled as single units for association and clustering, since linkage in the cohort was strong. The study was designed to test whether signatures of past pathogen exposure could be identified by cataloging public T cell receptors. Alongside the repertoire data, information on donor age, sex, ethnicity and CMV serostatus was compiled. Of the approximately 400 genotyped donors, around 81% fell in the genetic ancestry cluster associated with self-reported Caucasian donors.

The germline V gene yields LGHNA for CDR1 and YNFKEQ for CDR2. The CDR3, from cysteine to phenylalanine, totals 16 residues. The entry retains the CDR3 DNA only, 48 bases that are in frame from base 1. After removal of 3 bases from V and 8 bases from J, the junction retains 11 bases not matched to a gene. Library construction relied on the immunoSEQ multiplex PCR assay. For the multiplex PCR, a mixture combining 60 forward primers for TCR Vbeta segments and 13 reverse primers for TCR Jbeta segments was used. Amplification of the CDR3 region of rearranged TCR beta genes was performed with a multiplex PCR assay on genomic DNA. On the Illumina HiSeq System, the amplified TCR beta libraries were sequenced as 87-base-pair reads. On the study's bioinformatics: Across the 600 to 700 repertoires, a later analysis counted 80 million or so unique TCR beta chains, roughly 11 million of which were shared by at least two donors. To remove PCR and sequencing errors, raw reads were error-corrected and collapsed into unique sequences using a nearest-neighbor algorithm that merged closely related sequences. V, D and J gene segments were assigned by aligning CDR3 sequences to IMGT reference sequences. For a sequence to be retained, a match of at least six nucleotides to both a V gene segment and a J gene segment was required. Rearrangements were classified as productive when the CDR3 lacked stop codons and remained in frame with V and J, and all other rearrangements were classified as non-productive. Following IMGT convention, CDR3 was defined as the stretch from the second conserved V-encoded cysteine up to the conserved J-encoded phenylalanine. In an earlier analysis of more than 550 of the donors, sequences lacking an unambiguous match to a single V gene segment were excluded. In an earlier analysis of 500 to 750 of the donors, V segments were called functional above 56.7% productive rearrangements and were called segregating when the between-donor standard deviation exceeded 5%. To diagnose cytomegalovirus status from the catalog of TCR beta chain sequences, a statistical classification framework was built. In a later analysis, TCR nucleotide sequences were compared against IMGT/GENE-DB human TR gene sequences so that V and J genes could be assigned. In a later analysis, CDR3 sequences and most-parsimonious VDJ recombination scenarios were assigned using the TCRdist pipeline. In a later analysis, each TCR beta chain was defined by its CDR3 amino acid sequence together with its V-gene family, and reads lacking a unique V-gene family were excluded. As a way to deal with suspected cross-contamination and a sequencing artifact, a later analysis dropped hundreds of nucleotide sequences that were highly shared and had low generation probability. In a later analysis, a clonal expansion index was calculated for each public chain from normalized within-repertoire ranks of inferred template counts. In a later analysis, generation probabilities were computed with a VDJ recombination model fitted to out-of-frame rearrangements, and the resulting probabilities were checked against IGoR. A later analysis scored TCR-TCR, TCR-HLA and TCR-CMV co-occurrence with hypergeometric tests, applying a repertoire-size bias correction to TCR pairs. False discovery rates were estimated in a later analysis by permuting HLA or CMV assignments 20 times. A later analysis grouped co-occurring TCRs with DBSCAN, adding TCRdist sequence similarity when clustering within HLA-allele-positive subsets. Co-occurrence clustering excluded repertoires with fewer than 30,000 or more than 120,000 public chains, plus five with anomalous nucleotide sharing. This is the immuneACCESS table as TCRdb keeps it, with only in-frame sequences that have V and J called. A part of the clones is gone; compared with another copy, unresolved V genes explain less than half, and the rest is unexplained. The D gene and trimming were derived from the DNA, and the V and J assignments and clone size from that table. The sample includes approximately 140,000 clones, with approximately 71% observed a single time. The ten largest clones add up to 0.94% of the sample.

The cohort consisted of some 670 healthy bone marrow donors. At the time of sampling, all cohort members were nominally healthy, though unrecorded immune exposures were likely present. The donor was CMV seronegative and was included in the group of 352 seronegative cohort members. A peripheral blood sample was provided by each donor, and peripheral blood mononuclear cells were used for TCR beta sequencing. Genomic DNA extraction from the blood cell samples was performed with the Qiagen DNeasy Blood Extraction Kit. Study-wide conclusions, independent of this receptor: Correlated functional status among segregating V segments might reflect linkage disequilibrium, but an unknown experimental factor could not be ruled out. A group of highly shared sequence variants was considered likely to be a technical artifact of the sequencing pipeline. Broadly in line with IMGT annotations, most TCR beta V segments showed up in productive rearrangements about 90% or about 30% of the time in an earlier analysis of some 590 of the donors. In a later analysis, around 17,000 TCR beta sequences were associated with specific HLA alleles at a false discovery rate of 0.05. Because the 87-base-pair reads could not distinguish some IMGT-functional V segments, including TRBV6-2 and TRBV6-3, those segments were excluded. In this cohort, only TCR beta chains were sequenced, and detectable features were limited by the absence of alpha or paired-chain data. The classifier was reported to diagnose cytomegalovirus status with high specificity and sensitivity in both the original cohort and the validation cohort. In a later analysis, several top co-occurrence clusters were reported to appear linked to parvovirus B19, influenza, CMV and Epstein-Barr virus. A further reported finding was that TCR beta sequences accurately predicted the HLA-A and HLA-B alleles for most subjects in the first cohort. In a later analysis, HLA-associated TCR beta chains showed more clonal expansion and lower generation probabilities than non-associated chains that were equally common. It was suggested by the authors that the approach could potentially be generalized to other disease states and immunological phenotypes. The study gave a list of under 200 TCR beta chains associated with cytomegalovirus. Immune exposure information for the cohort was limited to CMV serostatus. Strong co-occurrence of HLA alleles, especially DR and DQ, made assigning TCR associations to individual alleles difficult. According to a later analysis, TCR association rates differed among HLA loci, with DRB1 alleles showing the most associated TCRs and HLA-C alleles showing the fewest. In vitro tests confirmed that a few of the cytomegalovirus-associated TCR beta chains recognize cytomegalovirus antigens. HLA typing was unavailable for some donors at each locus, so association tests used only the typed subset. In a later genetic analysis, fewer N-insertions in productive TCRs were reported among donors in an Asian-associated ancestry cluster than the roughly 700-donor mean. Across donors, most TCR sequences were observed very rarely, whereas some public TCRs were present in many individuals. Around 16 rarely observed V segments, including chromosome 9 orphons, were excluded from the earlier analysis of about 500 of the donors because counts were too low. A later analysis found that most CMV-associated TCR beta chains appeared HLA-restricted, with HLA associations seemingly driven largely by CMV exposure. Sequencing depth was assumed to be roughly uniform across donors in the presence/absence analyses, though that assumption may not hold. V-gene and J-gene trimming of TCR beta chains was associated with a missense DCLRE1C variant in a later genetic analysis, and the association was replicated in an independent cohort.

Of note for this clone: No cognate antigen has been identified for it. No per-base quality is available; no much larger clone lies one base away.

This clonotype originated in a woman aged 55-70 years in good health and CMV-seronegative. The rearrangement combines TRBV4-2 with TRBJ1-4; 8 bases in the junction line up with TRBD1. Sequencing was done on a sample of PBMCs. The bases read TGTGCCAGCAGCCAGGATCAGGGGGCGGCTTGGGAAAAACTGTTTTTT. The resulting protein is CASSQDQGAAWEKLFF.